This entry is about one TCR beta chain. The time point was: patch test 2, 6 weeks after DPC sensitization. Noted treatment: therapeutic diphenylcyclopropenone sensitization with weekly scalp DPC. TCRdb fed the RACE reads into MiXCR, producing one record per CDR3 protein. In the table there are 84,000 or so distinct CDR3 sequences, roughly 10% of which are singletons. The data are from a study of human T cells and chemical hapten exposure. The length of the CDR3 is 10 residues. Between the trimmed V and J ends, which lost 4 bases and 7 bases, there was a span of 7 bases. The germline V gene has CDR1 SQVTM and CDR2 ANQGSEA.

Sequencing was performed on whole blood, taken in connection with sensitization to the hapten diphenylcyclopropenone (DPC). The chain couples TRBV29-1 to TRBJ1-1, with D unresolved. The source is a woman in her 30s with alopecia areata. Some clones in this sample may be carry-over from other donors' samples. The CDR3 sequence is CSVVWDEAFF. In nucleotides, the CDR3 is TGCAGCGTTGTATGGGATGAAGCTTTCTTT.